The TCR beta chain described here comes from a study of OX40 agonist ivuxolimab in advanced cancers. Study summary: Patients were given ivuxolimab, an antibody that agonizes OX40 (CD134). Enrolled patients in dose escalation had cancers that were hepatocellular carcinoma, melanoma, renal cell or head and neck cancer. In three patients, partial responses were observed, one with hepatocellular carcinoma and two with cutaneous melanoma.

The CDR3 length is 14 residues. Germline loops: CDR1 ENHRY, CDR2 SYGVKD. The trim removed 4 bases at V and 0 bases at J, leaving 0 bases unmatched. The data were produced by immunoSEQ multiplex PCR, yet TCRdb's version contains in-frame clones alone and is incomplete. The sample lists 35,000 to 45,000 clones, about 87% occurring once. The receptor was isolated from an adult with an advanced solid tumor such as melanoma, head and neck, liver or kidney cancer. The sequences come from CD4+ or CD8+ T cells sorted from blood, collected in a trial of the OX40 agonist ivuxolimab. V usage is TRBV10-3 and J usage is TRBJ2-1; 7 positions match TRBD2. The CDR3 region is CAISGGGSYNEQFF. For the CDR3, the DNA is TGTGCCATCAGTGGGGGGGGCTCCTACAATGAGCAGTTCTTC.